This is a list of T cell receptor beta chains from one sample in a study of T cell repertoires in cytomegalovirus infection. TCRdb recomputed calls from the reads with MiXCR, one row per CDR3 protein. The top ten hold roughly 12% of the sample, which has 360,000 or so distinct CDR3 sequences, around a third seen once. What these receptors recognize is not known. The starting material was cultured PBMCs, obtained from culture after CMV antigen stimulation. The receptor set was obtained from a human donor in good health (CMV status not recorded). Some clones in this sample may be carry-over from other donors' samples. Each CDR3 is given with its conserved first and last residue. The order of the fields is V gene, D gene, clone size, J gene, CDR3 protein, CDR3 DNA. D genes are given only for firm matches. Some rows have no size entry. The others give once, few or many, or a class for an expanded clone.

>TRBV12-3/TRBV12-4|TRBD2|-|TRBJ2-1
CASRRTARGLAGGTYNEQFF
TGTGCCAGCAGACGAACCGCCAGGGGGCTAGCGGGAGGCACCTACAATGAGCAGTTCTTC
>TRBV20-1|TRBD2|many|TRBJ2-3
CSAIGVAGSTDTQYF
TGCAGTGCTATCGGGGTAGCGGGGAGCACAGATACGCAGTATTTT
>TRBV30|-|-|TRBJ1-6
CAWSAGDPLHF
TGTGCCTGGAGTGCAGGGGATCCCCTCCACTTT
>TRBV11-1|-|few|TRBJ2-5
CASSPGWRRETQYF
TGTGCCAGCAGCCCCGGATGGAGGCGGGAGACCCAGTACTTC
>TRBV10-3|-|-|TRBJ2-7
CAISPTGAYEQYF
TGTGCCATCAGTCCGACGGGGGCCTACGAGCAGTACTTC
>TRBV5-4|TRBD2|-|TRBJ2-1
CASSSGTNSYNEQFF
TGTGCCAGCAGCTCCGGGACTAACTCCTACAATGAGCAGTTCTTC
>TRBV5-1|TRBD2|-|TRBJ2-1
CASMPGGTSGQDEQFF
TGCGCCAGCATGCCGGGGGGGACTAGCGGTCAAGATGAGCAGTTCTTC
>TRBV12-3/TRBV12-4|TRBD2|few|TRBJ2-1
CASSLGLAGDGEQFF
TGTGCCAGCAGTTTGGGACTAGCGGGAGACGGTGAGCAGTTCTTC
>TRBV30|-|once|TRBJ1-3
CAWRRATPGNTIYF
TGTGCCTGGAGAAGGGCAACTCCTGGAAACACCATATATTTT
>TRBV19|-|-|TRBJ2-1
CASSDQFSIPEQFF
TGTGCCAGTAGTGACCAATTTAGCATCCCTGAGCAGTTCTTC
>TRBV10-3|TRBD2|-|TRBJ2-7
CAISEGTSNRGNEQYF
TGTGCCATCAGTGAGGGGACTAGCAACAGAGGGAACGAGCAGTACTTC
>TRBV20-1|-|-|TRBJ1-1
CSLAGRAHTEAFF
TGCAGTTTGGCGGGAAGGGCCCACACTGAAGCTTTCTTT
>TRBV28|-|few|TRBJ1-2
CASSGAAGLHGYTF
TGTGCCAGCAGTGGGGCGGCAGGCCTCCATGGCTACACCTTC
>TRBV12-3/TRBV12-4|-|few|TRBJ2-7
CASKPDLHSYEQYF
TGTGCCAGCAAACCCGACTTGCACTCCTACGAGCAGTACTTC
>TRBV6-2/TRBV6-3|-|few|TRBJ1-1
CASSRDTYTEAFF
TGTGCCAGCAGTCGGGACACTTACACTGAAGCTTTCTTT
>TRBV10-3|TRBD2|few|TRBJ2-1
CAISDYFLAGGGSNEQFF
TGTGCCATCAGTGACTACTTCCTAGCGGGCGGGGGGTCCAATGAGCAGTTCTTC
>TRBV12-3/TRBV12-4|-|-|TRBJ1-6
CATRVSSYNSPLHF
TGTGCCACCAGGGTGAGCTCCTATAATTCACCCCTCCACTTT
>TRBV7-2|-|many|TRBJ2-3
CASSFRPSNNPTNTQYF
TGTGCCAGCAGCTTCCGACCCTCGAATAATCCCACAAATACGCAGTATTTT
>TRBV2|TRBD2|-|TRBJ2-3
CASSGGGGRTDTQYF
TGTGCCAGCAGTGGGGGGGGAGGGCGCACAGATACGCAGTATTTT
>TRBV7-9|TRBD2|-|TRBJ2-1
CASSLALLAGGSSYNEQFF
TGTGCCAGCAGCTTAGCGCTCTTAGCGGGAGGGTCCTCCTACAATGAGCAGTTCTTC
>TRBV20-1|-|-|TRBJ1-2
CSARELYGYTF
TGCAGTGCTAGAGAACTATATGGCTACACCTTC
>TRBV7-9|-|-|TRBJ1-1
CASSSYGVTEAFF
TGTGCCAGCAGCTCATACGGGGTCACTGAAGCTTTCTTT
>TRBV12-3/TRBV12-4|TRBD2|once|TRBJ2-1
CASSLVLGDYEPKEQFF
TGTGCCAGCAGTTTAGTTTTGGGGGACTACGAACCCAAGGAGCAGTTCTTC
>TRBV4-1|-|few|TRBJ1-1
CASSQGGWNTEAFF
TGCGCCAGCAGCCAAGGAGGGTGGAACACTGAAGCTTTCTTT
>TRBV16|TRBD1|-|TRBJ1-2
CASSQSTGRAYGYTF
TGTGCCAGCAGCCAGTCGACAGGGAGAGCCTATGGCTACACCTTC
>TRBV7-9|-|many|TRBJ1-1
CASSPARPGVGTEAFF
TGTGCCAGCAGCCCGGCTCGTCCAGGGGTTGGCACTGAAGCTTTCTTT
>TRBV6-5|-|few|TRBJ2-5
CASRATGQETQYF
TGTGCCAGCAGGGCCACGGGACAAGAGACCCAGTACTTC
>TRBV6-1|-|few|TRBJ2-1
CASIRSGGAYNEQFF
TGTGCCAGCATTCGTAGCGGTGGGGCCTACAATGAGCAGTTCTTC
>TRBV4-3|-|once|TRBJ2-2
CASSQLVGTGELFF
TGCGCCAGCAGCCAACTAGTAGGCACCGGGGAGCTGTTTTTT
>TRBV4-2|TRBD2|few|TRBJ2-1
CASSQDTSGRIGQFF
TGTGCCAGCAGCCAAGATACCAGCGGGAGGATTGGGCAGTTCTTC
>TRBV24-1|-|few|TRBJ1-2
CATSDSTAYGYTF
TGTGCCACCAGTGATTCTACAGCTTATGGCTACACCTTC
>TRBV12-3/TRBV12-4|TRBD2|many|TRBJ2-5
CASSVIAGDFQETQYF
TGTGCCAGCAGTGTAATAGCGGGAGATTTCCAAGAGACCCAGTACTTC
>TRBV2|-|-|TRBJ2-3
CASSEAGAGAFTDTQYF
TGTGCCAGCAGTGAAGCAGGGGCGGGGGCGTTCACAGATACGCAGTATTTT
>TRBV19|-|many|TRBJ2-2
CASSMGGDTGELFF
TGTGCCAGTAGTATGGGAGGAGATACCGGGGAGCTGTTTTTT
>TRBV27|TRBD2|-|TRBJ2-1
CARPIYREREASGNEQFF
TGTGCCAGGCCGATTTATAGAGAGCGGGAGGCCTCCGGCAATGAGCAGTTCTTC
>TRBV28|-|many|TRBJ1-6
CASSLAGVNSPLHF
TGTGCCAGCAGTTTGGCAGGGGTGAATTCACCCCTCCACTTT
>TRBV4-1|TRBD2|few|TRBJ2-1
CASSQEVMAGEGPFF
TGCGCCAGCAGCCAAGAGGTGATGGCGGGAGAAGGTCCGTTCTTC
>TRBV6-2/TRBV6-3|TRBD2|few|TRBJ2-1
CASRPGGNSYNEQFF
TGTGCCAGCAGACCCGGGGGGAACTCCTACAATGAGCAGTTCTTC
>TRBV7-6|TRBD2|-|TRBJ2-7
CASSTTGTSGSYEQYF
TGTGCCAGCAGCACGACCGGGACTAGCGGGTCCTACGAGCAGTACTTC
>TRBV7-2|TRBD2|-|TRBJ2-3
CASSAGGGPTDTQYF
TGTGCCAGCAGCGCTGGGGGAGGGCCAACAGATACGCAGTATTTT
>TRBV6-2/TRBV6-3|TRBD2|few|TRBJ2-1
CASSYSQLAGGYEQFF
TGTGCCAGCAGTTACTCGCAACTAGCGGGAGGCTATGAGCAGTTCTTC
>TRBV4-3|-|many|TRBJ2-7
CASSRLGSLHEQYF
TGCGCCAGCAGCCGACTAGGGTCCCTCCACGAGCAGTACTTC
>TRBV4-1|TRBD2|many|TRBJ2-1
CASSREGLASYNEQFF
TGCGCCAGCAGCCGAGAGGGACTAGCTTCCTACAATGAGCAGTTCTTC
>TRBV29-1|TRBD1|-|TRBJ2-4
CSVLFRTGGRGKNIQYF
TGCAGCGTTCTATTCCGAACAGGGGGCCGAGGCAAAAACATTCAGTACTTC
>TRBV7-2|-|-|TRBJ2-5
CASSRGPGETQYF
TGTGCCAGCAGCCGCGGGCCAGGGGAGACCCAGTACTTC
>TRBV27|-|-|TRBJ1-4
CASRRGEKLFF
TGTGCCAGCAGAAGGGGTGAAAAACTGTTTTTT
>TRBV12-3/TRBV12-4|-|few|TRBJ1-2
CASSLGTGGAGYGYTF
TGTGCCAGCAGTTTAGGAACGGGGGGCGCTGGCTATGGCTACACCTTC
>TRBV6-2/TRBV6-3|-|few|TRBJ1-2
CASSYTNHLNYGYTF
TGTGCCAGCAGTTACACCAACCACTTGAACTATGGCTACACCTTC
>TRBV11-2|-|few|TRBJ1-3
CASSTALVAGNTIYF
TGTGCCAGCAGTACCGCGTTGGTCGCTGGAAACACCATATATTTT
>TRBV7-2|TRBD2|many|TRBJ2-1
CASRLGTSGRLQFF
TGTGCCAGCAGACTCGGGACTAGCGGGAGATTGCAGTTCTTC
>TRBV27|-|-|TRBJ1-4
CASSLQGRGEKLFF
TGTGCCAGCAGTTTACAGGGAAGGGGGGAAAAACTGTTTTTT
>TRBV7-2|TRBD1|once|TRBJ1-2
CASSLAETGGNYGYTF
TGTGCCAGCAGCTTAGCAGAGACAGGGGGCAACTATGGCTACACCTTC
>TRBV29-1|TRBD1|few|TRBJ1-1
CSAHPGQDEAFF
TGCAGCGCCCACCCGGGACAGGACGAAGCTTTCTTT
>TRBV6-5|-|-|TRBJ2-3
CASSYYNTDTQYF
TGTGCCAGCAGTTACTACAACACAGATACGCAGTATTTT
>TRBV20-1|-|-|TRBJ1-2
CSASVTTPYGYTF
TGCAGTGCTAGTGTAACGACCCCCTATGGCTACACCTTC
>TRBV29-1|TRBD2|-|TRBJ2-1
CSGGGGINEQFF
TGCAGCGGGGGCGGGGGGATCAATGAGCAGTTCTTC
>TRBV9|-|-|TRBJ1-6
CASSTRLRDTPLHF
TGTGCCAGCAGCACCCGGCTCAGGGATACACCCCTCCACTTT
>TRBV19|-|-|TRBJ1-1
CASSPLPGRTENTEAFF
TGTGCCAGTAGTCCCCTTCCCGGAAGGACAGAGAACACTGAAGCTTTCTTT
>TRBV4-1|TRBD1|-|TRBJ1-1
CVSSLDRGYTEAFF
TGCGTCAGCAGCCTCGACAGGGGATACACTGAAGCTTTCTTT